This T cell receptor (beta chain) was recorded in a study of patients and donors after allogeneic stem cell transplantation. TCRdb fed the RT-PCR reads into MiXCR, producing one record per CDR3 protein. Of about 89,000 distinct CDR3 sequences listed, roughly 52% were seen once; the top ten hold 60% to 65%. This clonotype was seen many times. There are 14 residues in the CDR3. V was trimmed by 8 bases and J by 0 bases, leaving 11 bases between them. Germline-derived CDR1 and CDR2 are SGHTA and FQGNSA. The sample comprised blood, either unsorted or a sorted T cell fraction (not recorded which). This TCR came from a human donor who was either an allogeneic HSCT recipient or a stem cell or donor lymphocyte infusion donor (not recorded which). It is not recorded whose cells these are; they may come from a transplant donor. This rearrangement joins TRBV7-2 to TRBJ1-5; maybe TRBD1 (6 bases). The CDR3 reads CASELQGSNQPQHF. The CDR3 DNA reads TGTGCCAGCGAATTACAGGGTAGCAATCAGCCCCAGCATTTT.